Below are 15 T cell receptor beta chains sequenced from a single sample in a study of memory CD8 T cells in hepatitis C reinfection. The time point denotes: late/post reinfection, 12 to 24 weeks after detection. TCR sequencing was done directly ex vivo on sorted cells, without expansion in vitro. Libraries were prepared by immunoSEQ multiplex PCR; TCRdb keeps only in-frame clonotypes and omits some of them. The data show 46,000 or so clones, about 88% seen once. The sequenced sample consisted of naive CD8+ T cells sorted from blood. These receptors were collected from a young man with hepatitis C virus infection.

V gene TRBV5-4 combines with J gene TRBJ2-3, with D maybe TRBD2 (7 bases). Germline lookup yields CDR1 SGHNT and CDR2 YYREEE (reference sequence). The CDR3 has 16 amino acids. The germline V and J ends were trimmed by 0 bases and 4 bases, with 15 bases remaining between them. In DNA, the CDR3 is TGTGCCAGCAGCTTGGATTTGGGAGGGGGAGCAGATACGCAGTATTTT. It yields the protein CASSLDLGGGADTQYF.

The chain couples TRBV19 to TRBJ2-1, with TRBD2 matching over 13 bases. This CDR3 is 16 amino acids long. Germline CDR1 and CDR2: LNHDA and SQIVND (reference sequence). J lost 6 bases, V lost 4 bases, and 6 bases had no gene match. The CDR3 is CASSTPTSGRPNEQFF. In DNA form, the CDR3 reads TGTGCCAGTAGTACACCGACTAGCGGGAGGCCCAATGAGCAGTTCTTC.

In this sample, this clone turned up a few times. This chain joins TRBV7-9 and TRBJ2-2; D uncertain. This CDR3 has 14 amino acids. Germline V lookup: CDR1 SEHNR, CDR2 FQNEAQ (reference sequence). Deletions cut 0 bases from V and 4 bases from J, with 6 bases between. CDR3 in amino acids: CASSLAPSTGELFF. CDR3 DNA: TGTGCCAGCAGCTTAGCCCCGAGCACCGGGGAGCTGTTTTTT.

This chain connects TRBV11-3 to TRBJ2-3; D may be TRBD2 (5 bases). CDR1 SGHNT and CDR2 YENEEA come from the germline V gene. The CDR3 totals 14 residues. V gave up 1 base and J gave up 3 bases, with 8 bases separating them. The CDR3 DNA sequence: TGTGCCAGCAGCTTAGCCGGGGTTACAGATACGCAGTATTTT. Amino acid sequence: CASSLAGVTDTQYF.

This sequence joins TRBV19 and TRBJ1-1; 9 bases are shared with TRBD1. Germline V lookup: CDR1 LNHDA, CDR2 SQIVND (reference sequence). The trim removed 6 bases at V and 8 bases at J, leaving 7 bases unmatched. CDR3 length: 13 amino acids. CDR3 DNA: TGTGCCAGTAGCCTGAGCGGGACAGGGGAAGCTTTCTTT. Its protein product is CASSLSGTGEAFF.

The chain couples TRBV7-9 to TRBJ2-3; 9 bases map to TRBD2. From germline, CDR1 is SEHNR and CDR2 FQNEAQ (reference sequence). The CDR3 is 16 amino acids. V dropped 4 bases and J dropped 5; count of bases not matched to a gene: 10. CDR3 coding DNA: TGTGCCAGCAGCTCCGGAGGGCGGGGGGGCAGAGATACGCAGTATTTT. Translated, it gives CASSSGGRGGRDTQYF.

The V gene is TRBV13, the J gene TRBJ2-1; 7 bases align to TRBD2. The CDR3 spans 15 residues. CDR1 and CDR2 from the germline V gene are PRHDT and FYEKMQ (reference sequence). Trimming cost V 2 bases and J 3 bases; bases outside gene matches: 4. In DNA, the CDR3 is TGTGCCAGCAGCTTACAAACTAGCGACTACAATGAGCAGTTCTTC. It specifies CASSLQTSDYNEQFF.

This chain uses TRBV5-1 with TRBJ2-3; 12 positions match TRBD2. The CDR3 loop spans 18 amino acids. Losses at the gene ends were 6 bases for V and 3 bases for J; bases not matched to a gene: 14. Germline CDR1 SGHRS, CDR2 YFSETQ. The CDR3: CASTKAGLAGLWTDTQYF. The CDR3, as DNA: TGCGCCAGCACTAAAGCCGGACTAGCGGGACTTTGGACAGATACGCAGTATTTT. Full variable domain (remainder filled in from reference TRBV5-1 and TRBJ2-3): KAGVTQTPRYLIKTRGQQVTLSCSPISGHRSVSWYQQTPGQGLQFLFEYFSETQRNKGNFPGRFSGRQFSNSRSEMNVSTLELGDSALYLCASTKAGLAGLWTDTQYFGPGTRLTVL.

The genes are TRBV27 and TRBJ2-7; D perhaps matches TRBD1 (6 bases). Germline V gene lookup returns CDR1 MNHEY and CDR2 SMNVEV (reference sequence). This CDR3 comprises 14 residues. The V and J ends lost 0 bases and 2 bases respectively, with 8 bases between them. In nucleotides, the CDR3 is TGTGCCAGCAGTTTATCGGGGGCCACCTACGAGCAGTACTTC. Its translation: CASSLSGATYEQYF.

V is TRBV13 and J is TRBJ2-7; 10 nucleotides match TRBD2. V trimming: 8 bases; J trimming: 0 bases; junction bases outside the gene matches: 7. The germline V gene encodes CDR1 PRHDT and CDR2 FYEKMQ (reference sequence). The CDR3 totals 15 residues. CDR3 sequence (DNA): TGTGCCAGCCAGGAAGCGGGAGGGCGCTCCTACGAGCAGTACTTC. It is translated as CASQEAGGRSYEQYF. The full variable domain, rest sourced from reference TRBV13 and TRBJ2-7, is AAGVIQSPRHLIKEKRETATLKCYPIPRHDTVYWYQQGPGQDPQFLISFYEKMQSDKGSIPDRFSAQQFSDYHSELNMSSLELGDSALYFCASQEAGGRSYEQYFGPGTRLTVT.

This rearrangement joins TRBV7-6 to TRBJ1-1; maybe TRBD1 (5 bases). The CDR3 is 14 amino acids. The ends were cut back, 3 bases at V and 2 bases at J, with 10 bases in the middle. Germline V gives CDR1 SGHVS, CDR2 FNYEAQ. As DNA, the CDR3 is TGTGCCAGCAGCTTGGGAGGGGTCAACACTGAAGCTTTCTTT. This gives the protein CASSLGGVNTEAFF.

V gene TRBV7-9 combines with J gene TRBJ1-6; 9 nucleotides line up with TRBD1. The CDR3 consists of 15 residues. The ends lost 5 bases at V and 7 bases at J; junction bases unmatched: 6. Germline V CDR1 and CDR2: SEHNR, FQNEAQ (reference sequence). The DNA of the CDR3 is TGTGCCAGCAGCGCCGGACAGGGGTTAAATTCACCCCTCCACTTT. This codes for CASSAGQGLNSPLHF.

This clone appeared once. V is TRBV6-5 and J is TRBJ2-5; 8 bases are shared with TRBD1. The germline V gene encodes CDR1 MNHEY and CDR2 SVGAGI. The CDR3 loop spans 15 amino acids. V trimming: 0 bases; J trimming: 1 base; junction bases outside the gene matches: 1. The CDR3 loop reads CASSYSQGAQETQYF. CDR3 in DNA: TGTGCCAGCAGTTACTCGCAGGGGGCCCAAGAGACCCAGTACTTC.

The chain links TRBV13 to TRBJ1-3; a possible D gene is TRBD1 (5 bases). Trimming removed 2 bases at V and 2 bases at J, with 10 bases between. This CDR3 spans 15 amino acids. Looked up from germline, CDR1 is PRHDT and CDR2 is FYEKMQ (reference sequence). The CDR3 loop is CASSLRGRAGNTIYF. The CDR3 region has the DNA TGTGCCAGCAGCTTAAGGGGTAGGGCTGGAAACACCATATATTTT.

CDR3 sequence: CASSHKQGNGYNSPLHF. CDR3 sequence (DNA): TGCGCCAGCAGCCATAAACAGGGGAATGGCTATAATTCACCCCTCCACTTT. The chain employs TRBV4-1 and TRBJ1-6, with TRBD1 matching over 7 bases. The V gene's germline CDR1 is MGHRA and CDR2 YSYEKL. The ends lost 3 bases at V and 3 bases at J; junction bases unmatched: 8. The CDR3 spans 17 residues.